What follows describes a single T cell receptor (beta chain). The sample comes from a study of beta chain features in type 1 diabetes. Isolated RNA was reverse transcribed in full, so expressed TCRB transcripts were sequenced. Naive, central memory and regulatory T cell samples produced a mean of approximately 4 million reads. The protocol was immunoSEQ multiplex PCR, while the TCRdb copy is restricted to in-frame clones and leaves out a portion. Seen here are approximately 300,000 clones, roughly 9.6% observed once, and the top ten hold over 0.015%. This receptor was identified in a young woman in good health. Source material: naive CD4+ T cells from blood.

DNA for the CDR3: TGTGCCAGCAGCGTAGGGGACATTACCACTGAAGCTTTCTTT. It is translated as CASSVGDITTEAFF. The chain uses TRBV9 and TRBJ1-1; possible D gene TRBD1, 6 bases. In germline, CDR1 is SGDLS, CDR2 YYNGEE. The CDR3 runs to 14 residues. The V gene lost 0 bases and the J gene lost 4 bases, with 10 bases spanning the gap.